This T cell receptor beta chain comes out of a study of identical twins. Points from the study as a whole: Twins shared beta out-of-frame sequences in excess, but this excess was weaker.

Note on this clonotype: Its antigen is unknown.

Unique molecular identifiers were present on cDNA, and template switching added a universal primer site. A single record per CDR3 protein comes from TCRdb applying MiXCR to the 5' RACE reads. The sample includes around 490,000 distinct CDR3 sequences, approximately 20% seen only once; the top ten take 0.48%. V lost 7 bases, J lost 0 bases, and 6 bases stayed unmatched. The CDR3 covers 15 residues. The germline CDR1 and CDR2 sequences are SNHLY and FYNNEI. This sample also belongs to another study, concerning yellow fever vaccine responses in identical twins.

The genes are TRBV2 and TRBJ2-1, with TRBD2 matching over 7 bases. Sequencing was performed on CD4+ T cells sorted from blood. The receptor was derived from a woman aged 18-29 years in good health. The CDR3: CASNKVAGSYNEQFF. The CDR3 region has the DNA TGTGCCAGCAACAAGGTAGCGGGCTCCTACAATGAGCAGTTCTTC.